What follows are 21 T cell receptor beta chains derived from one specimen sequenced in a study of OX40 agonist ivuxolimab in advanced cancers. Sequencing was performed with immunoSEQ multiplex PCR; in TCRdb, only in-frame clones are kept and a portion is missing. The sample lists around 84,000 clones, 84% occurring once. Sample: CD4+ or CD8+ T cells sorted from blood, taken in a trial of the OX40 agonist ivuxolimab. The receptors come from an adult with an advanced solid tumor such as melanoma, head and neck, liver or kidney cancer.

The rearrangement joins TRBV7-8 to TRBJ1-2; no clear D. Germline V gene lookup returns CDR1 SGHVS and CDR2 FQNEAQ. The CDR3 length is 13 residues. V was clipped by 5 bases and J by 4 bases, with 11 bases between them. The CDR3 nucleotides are TGTGCCAGCAGCCCAGCAGAGACCTATGGCTACACCTTC. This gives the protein CASSPAETYGYTF.

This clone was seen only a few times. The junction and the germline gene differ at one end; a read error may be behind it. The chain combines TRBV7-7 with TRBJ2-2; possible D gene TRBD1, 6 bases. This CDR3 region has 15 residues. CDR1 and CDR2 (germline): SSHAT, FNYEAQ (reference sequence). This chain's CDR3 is CASSPDSFTTGELFF. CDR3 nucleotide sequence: TGTGCTAGCAGCCCGGACAGTTTTACCACCGGGGAGCTGTTTTTT.

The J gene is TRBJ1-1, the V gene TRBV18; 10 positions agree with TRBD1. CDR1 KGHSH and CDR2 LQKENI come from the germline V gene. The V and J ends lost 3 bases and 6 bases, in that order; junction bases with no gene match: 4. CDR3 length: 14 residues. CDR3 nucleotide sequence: TGTGCCAGCTCACCCGACAGGGGGCGAGCTGAAGCTTTCTTT. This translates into CASSPDRGRAEAFF.

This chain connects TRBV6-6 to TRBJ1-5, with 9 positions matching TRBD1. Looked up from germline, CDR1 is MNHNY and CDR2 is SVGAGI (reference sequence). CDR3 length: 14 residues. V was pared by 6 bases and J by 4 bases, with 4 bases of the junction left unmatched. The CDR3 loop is CASSPDRGNQPQHF. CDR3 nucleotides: TGTGCCAGCAGCCCTGACAGGGGGAATCAGCCCCAGCATTTT.

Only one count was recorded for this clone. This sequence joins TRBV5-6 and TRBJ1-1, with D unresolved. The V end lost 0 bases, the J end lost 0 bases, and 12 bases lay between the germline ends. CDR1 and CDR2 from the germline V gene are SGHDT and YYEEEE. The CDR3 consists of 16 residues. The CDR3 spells CASSLGGLGMNTEAFF. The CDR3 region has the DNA TGTGCCAGCAGCTTGGGCGGGTTGGGGATGAACACTGAAGCTTTCTTT.

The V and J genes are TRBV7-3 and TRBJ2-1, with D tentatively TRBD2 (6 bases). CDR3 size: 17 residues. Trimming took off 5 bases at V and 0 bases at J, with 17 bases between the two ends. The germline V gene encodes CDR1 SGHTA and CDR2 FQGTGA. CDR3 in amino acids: CASSPHQAGPSYNEQFF. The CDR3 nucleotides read TGTGCCAGCAGCCCCCACCAAGCGGGCCCCTCCTACAATGAGCAGTTCTTC. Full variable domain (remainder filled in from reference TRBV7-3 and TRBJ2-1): GAGVSQTPSNKVTEKGKYVELRCDPISGHTALYWYRQSLGQGPEFLIYFQGTGAADDSGLPNDRFFAVRPEGSVSTLKIQRTERGDSAVYLCASSPHQAGPSYNEQFFGPGTRLTVL.

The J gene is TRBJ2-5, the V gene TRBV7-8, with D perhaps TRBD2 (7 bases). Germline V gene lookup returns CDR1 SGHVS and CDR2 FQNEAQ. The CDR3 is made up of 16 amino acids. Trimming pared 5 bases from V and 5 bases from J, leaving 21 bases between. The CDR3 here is CASSLYAGAVWETQYF. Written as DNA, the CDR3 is TGTGCCAGCAGCCTGTACGCGGGGGCGGTATGGGAGACCCAGTACTTC. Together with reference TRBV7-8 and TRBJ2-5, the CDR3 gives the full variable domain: GAGVSQSPRYKVAKRGQDVALRCDPISGHVSLFWYQQALGQGPEFLTYFQNEAQLDKSGLPSDRFFAERPEGSVSTLKIQRTQQEDSAVYLCASSLYAGAVWETQYFGPGTRLLVL.

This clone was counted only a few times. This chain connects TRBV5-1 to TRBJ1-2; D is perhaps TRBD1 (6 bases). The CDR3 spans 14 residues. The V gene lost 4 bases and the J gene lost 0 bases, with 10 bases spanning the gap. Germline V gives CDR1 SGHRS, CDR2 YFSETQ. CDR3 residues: CASSRGQTNYGYTF. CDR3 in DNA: TGCGCCAGCAGCCGGGGGCAGACTAACTATGGCTACACCTTC.

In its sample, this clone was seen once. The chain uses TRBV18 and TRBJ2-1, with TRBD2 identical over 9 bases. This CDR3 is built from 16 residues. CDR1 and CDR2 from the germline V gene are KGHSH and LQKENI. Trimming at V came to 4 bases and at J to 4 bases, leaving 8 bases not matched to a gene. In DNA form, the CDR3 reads TGTGCCAGCTCACTGAGTAGCGGGGGAACATACAATGAGCAGTTCTTC. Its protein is CASSLSSGGTYNEQFF. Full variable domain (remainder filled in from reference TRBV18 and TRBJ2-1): NAGVMQNPRHLVRRRGQEARLRCSPMKGHSHVYWYRQLPEEGLKFMVYLQKENIIDESGMPKERFSAEFPKEGPSILRIQQVVRGDSAAYFCASSLSSGGTYNEQFFGPGTRLTVL.

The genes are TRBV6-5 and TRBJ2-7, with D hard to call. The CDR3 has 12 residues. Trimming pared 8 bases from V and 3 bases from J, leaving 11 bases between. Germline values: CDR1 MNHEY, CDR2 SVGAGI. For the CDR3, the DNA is TGTGCCAGCCGGGCGTTCAACTACGAGCAGTACTTC. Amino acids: CASRAFNYEQYF.

CDR3 in amino acids: CASSPGYDRANQPQHF. Written as DNA, the CDR3 is TGTGCCAGCAGCCCTGGGTATGACAGGGCCAATCAGCCCCAGCATTTT. The chain combines TRBV7-9 with TRBJ1-5; 7 bases fit TRBD1. The CDR3 consists of 16 residues. Germline CDR1 is SEHNR and CDR2 is FQNEAQ (reference sequence). V lost 5 bases and J lost 3; bases outside the gene matches: 10.

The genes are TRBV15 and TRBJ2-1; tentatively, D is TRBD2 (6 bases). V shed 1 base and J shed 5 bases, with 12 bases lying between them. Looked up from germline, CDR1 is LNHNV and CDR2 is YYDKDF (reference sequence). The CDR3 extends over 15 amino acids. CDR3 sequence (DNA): TGTGCCACCAGCAGAGTCGGGGGTGGGAACAATGAGCAGTTCTTC. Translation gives CATSRVGGGNNEQFF.

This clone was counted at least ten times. The DNA of the CDR3 is TGTGCCAGCAGCCCCGGTGGGGGAGGTAGGACTGAAGCTTTCTTT. It is translated as CASSPGGGGRTEAFF. The chain is built from TRBV7-2 and TRBJ1-1; maybe TRBD1 (5 bases). Germline CDR1 SGHTA, CDR2 FQGNSA. V was shortened by 5 bases and J by 5 bases, with 18 bases between the two germline ends. This CDR3 is 15 amino acids long.

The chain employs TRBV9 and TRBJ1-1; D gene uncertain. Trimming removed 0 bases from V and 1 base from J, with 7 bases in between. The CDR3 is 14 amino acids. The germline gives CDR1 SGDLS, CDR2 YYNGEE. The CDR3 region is CASSVEWGNTEAFF. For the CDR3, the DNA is TGTGCCAGCAGCGTAGAGTGGGGGAACACTGAAGCTTTCTTT.

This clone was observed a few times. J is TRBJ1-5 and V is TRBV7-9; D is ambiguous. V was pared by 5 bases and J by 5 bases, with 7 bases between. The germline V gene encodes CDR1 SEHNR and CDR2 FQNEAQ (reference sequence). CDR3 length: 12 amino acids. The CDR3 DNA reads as TGTGCCAGCAGCCGTTGGGATCAGCCCCAGCATTTT. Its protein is CASSRWDQPQHF. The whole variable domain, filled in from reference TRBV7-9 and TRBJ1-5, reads DTGVSQNPRHKITKRGQNVTFRCDPISEHNRLYWYRQTLGQGPEFLTYFQNEAQLEKSRLLSDRFSAERPKGSFSTLEIQRTEQGDSAMYLCASSRWDQPQHFGDGTRLSIL.

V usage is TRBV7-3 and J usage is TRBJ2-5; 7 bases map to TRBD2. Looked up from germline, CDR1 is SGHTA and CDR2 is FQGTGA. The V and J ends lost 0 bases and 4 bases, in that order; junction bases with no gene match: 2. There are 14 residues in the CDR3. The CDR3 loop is CASSLTGRVETQYF. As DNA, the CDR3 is TGTGCCAGCAGCTTAACGGGGAGGGTAGAGACCCAGTACTTC. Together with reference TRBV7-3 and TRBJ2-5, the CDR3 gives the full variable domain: GAGVSQTPSNKVTEKGKYVELRCDPISGHTALYWYRQSLGQGPEFLIYFQGTGAADDSGLPNDRFFAVRPEGSVSTLKIQRTERGDSAVYLCASSLTGRVETQYFGPGTRLLVL.

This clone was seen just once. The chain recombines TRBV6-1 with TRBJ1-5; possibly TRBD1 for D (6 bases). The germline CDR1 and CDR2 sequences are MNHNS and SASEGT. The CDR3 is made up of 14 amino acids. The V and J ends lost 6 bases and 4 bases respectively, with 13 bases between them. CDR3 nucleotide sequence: TGTGCCAGCAGAAACAGGGCCGGGAATCAGCCCCAGCATTTT. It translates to CASRNRAGNQPQHF.

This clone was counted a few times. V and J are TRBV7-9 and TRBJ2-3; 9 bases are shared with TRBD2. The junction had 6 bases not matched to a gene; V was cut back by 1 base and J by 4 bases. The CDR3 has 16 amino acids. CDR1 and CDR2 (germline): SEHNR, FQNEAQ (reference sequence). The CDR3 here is CASSLGAGGPADTQYF. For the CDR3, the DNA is TGTGCCAGCAGCTTAGGGGCGGGAGGGCCAGCAGATACGCAGTATTTT.

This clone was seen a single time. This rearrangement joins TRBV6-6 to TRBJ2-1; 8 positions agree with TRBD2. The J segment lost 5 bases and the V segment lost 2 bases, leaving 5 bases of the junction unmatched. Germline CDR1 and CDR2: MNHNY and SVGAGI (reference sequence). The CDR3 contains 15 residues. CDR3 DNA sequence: TGTGCCAGCAGTTACGGCCCGGGAGGGAACAATGAGCAGTTCTTC. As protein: CASSYGPGGNNEQFF.

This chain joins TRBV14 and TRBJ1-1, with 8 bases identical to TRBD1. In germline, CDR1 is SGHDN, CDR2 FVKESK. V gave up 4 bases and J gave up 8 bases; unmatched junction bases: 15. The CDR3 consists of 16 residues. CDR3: CASSPRTGRGPGEAFF. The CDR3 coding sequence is TGTGCCAGCAGCCCTCGGACAGGGAGGGGGCCAGGAGAAGCTTTCTTT. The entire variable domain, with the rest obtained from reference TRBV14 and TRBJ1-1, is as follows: EAGVTQFPSHSVIEKGQTVTLRCDPISGHDNLYWYRRVMGKEIKFLLHFVKESKQDESGMPNNRFLAERTGGTYSTLKVQPAELEDSGVYFCASSPRTGRGPGEAFFGQGTRLTVV.

CDR3 bases: TGTGCCAGCAGCCCGGGACAGATTTATGGCTACACCTTC. Translation: CASSPGQIYGYTF. The gene calls are TRBV11-2 and TRBJ1-2, with TRBD1 identical over 7 bases. V was pared by 5 bases and J by 5 bases, with 5 bases of the junction left unmatched. The CDR3 covers 13 residues. Germline V gene data show CDR1 as SGHAT and CDR2 as FQNNGV.